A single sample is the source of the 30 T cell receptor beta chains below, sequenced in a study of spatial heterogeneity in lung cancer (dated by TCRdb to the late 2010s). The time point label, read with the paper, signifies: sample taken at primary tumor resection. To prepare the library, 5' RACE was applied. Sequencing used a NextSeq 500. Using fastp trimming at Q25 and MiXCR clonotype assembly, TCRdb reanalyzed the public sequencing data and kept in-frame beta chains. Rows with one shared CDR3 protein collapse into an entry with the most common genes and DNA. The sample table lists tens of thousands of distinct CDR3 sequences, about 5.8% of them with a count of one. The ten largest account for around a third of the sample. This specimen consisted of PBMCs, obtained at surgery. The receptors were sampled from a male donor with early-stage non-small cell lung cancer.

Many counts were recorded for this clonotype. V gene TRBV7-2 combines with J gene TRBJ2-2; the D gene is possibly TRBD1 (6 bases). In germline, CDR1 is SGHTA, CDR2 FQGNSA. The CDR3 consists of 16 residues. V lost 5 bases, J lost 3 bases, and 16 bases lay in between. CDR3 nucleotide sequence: TGTGCCAGCAGCGTCCGAGGACAGCCCTACACCGGGGAGCTGTTTTTT. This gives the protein CASSVRGQPYTGELFF.

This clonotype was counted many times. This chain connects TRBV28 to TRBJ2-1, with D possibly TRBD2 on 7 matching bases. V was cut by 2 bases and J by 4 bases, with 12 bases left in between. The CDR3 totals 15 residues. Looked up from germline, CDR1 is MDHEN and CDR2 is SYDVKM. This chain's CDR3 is CASSLERGAYNEQFF. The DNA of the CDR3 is TGTGCCAGCAGTTTAGAACGGGGGGCTTACAATGAGCAGTTCTTC.

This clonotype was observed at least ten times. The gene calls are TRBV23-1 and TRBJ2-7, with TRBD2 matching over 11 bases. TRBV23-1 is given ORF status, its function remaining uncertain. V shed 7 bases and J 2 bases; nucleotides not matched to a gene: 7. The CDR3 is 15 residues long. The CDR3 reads CASTTRLAGTYEQYF. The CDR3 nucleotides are TGCGCCAGCACCACGAGACTAGCGGGGACCTACGAGCAGTACTTC.

This chain's CDR3 is CASSRVTGGVGLGEQYF. The DNA for the CDR3 is TGTGCCAGCAGCCGCGTAACTGGGGGAGTAGGTTTAGGCGAGCAGTACTTC. The rearrangement uses TRBV4-2 and TRBJ2-7; D may be TRBD1 or TRBD2 (5 bases each). The CDR3 sequence is 17 residues long. CDR1 is LGHNA, CDR2 YNFKEQ, per germline. Trimming stripped 4 bases from V and 6 bases from J, with 25 bases between.

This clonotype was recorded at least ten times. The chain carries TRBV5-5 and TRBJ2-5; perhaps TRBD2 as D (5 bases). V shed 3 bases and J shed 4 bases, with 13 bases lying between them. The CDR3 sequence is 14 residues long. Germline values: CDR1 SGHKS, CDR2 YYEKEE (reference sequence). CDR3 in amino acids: CASSWGPAGETQYF. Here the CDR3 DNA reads TGTGCCAGCAGCTGGGGTCCCGCGGGAGAGACCCAGTACTTC.

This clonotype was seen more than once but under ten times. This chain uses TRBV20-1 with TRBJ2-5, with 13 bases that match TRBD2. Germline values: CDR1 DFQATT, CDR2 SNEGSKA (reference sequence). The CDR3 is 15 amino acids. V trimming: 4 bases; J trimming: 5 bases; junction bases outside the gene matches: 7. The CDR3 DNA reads TGCAGTGCTATCTGGACTAGCGGGGGAGCGGAGACCCAGTACTTC. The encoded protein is CSAIWTSGGAETQYF.

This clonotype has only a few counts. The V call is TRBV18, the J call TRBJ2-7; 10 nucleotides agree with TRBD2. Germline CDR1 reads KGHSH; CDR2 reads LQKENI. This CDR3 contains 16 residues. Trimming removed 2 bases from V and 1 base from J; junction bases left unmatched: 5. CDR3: CASSPKIAGGSYEQYF. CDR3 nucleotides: TGTGCCAGCTCACCAAAAATAGCGGGAGGATCCTACGAGCAGTACTTC.

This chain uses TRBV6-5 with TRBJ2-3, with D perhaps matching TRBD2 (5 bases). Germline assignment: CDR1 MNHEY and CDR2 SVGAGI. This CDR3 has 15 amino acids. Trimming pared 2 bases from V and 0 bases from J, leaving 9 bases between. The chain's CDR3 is CASSYGGRSTDTQYF. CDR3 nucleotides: TGTGCCAGCAGTTACGGTGGGAGAAGCACAGATACGCAGTATTTT.

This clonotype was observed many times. The CDR3 bases are TGCAGTGCTAGACAGGGGAACACCGGGGAGCTGTTTTTT. Its translation is CSARQGNTGELFF. The chain recombines TRBV20-1 with TRBJ2-2; weak D call: TRBD1 (5 bases). Germline CDR1 and CDR2: DFQATT and SNEGSKA (reference sequence). The CDR3 loop spans 13 amino acids. Trimming removed 2 bases from V and 1 base from J, with 5 bases in between.

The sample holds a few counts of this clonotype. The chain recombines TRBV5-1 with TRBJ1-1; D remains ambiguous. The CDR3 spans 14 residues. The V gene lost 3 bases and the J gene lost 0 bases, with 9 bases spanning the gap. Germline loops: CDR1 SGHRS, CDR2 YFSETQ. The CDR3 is CASSSSRMNTEAFF. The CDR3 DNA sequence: TGCGCCAGCAGCTCCAGCCGGATGAACACTGAAGCTTTCTTT.

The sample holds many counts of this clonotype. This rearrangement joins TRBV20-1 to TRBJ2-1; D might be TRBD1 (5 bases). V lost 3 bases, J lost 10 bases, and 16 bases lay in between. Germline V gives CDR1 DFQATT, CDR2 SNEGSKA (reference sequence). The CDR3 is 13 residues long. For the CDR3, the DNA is TGCAGTGCTAGGGCGCCAGGGCTAGGGGAGCAGTTCTTC. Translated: CSARAPGLGEQFF.

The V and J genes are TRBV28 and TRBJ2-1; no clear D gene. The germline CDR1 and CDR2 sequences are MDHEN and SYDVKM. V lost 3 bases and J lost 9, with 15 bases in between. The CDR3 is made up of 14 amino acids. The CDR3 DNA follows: TGTGCCAGCAGTTTCCCGACGGAGACTGGTGAGCAGTTCTTC. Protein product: CASSFPTETGEQFF.

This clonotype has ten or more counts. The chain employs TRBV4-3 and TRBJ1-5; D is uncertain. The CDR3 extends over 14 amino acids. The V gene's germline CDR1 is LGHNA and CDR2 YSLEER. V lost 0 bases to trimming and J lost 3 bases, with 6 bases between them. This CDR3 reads CASSQESINQPQHF. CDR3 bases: TGCGCCAGCAGCCAAGAGTCAATCAATCAGCCCCAGCATTTT.

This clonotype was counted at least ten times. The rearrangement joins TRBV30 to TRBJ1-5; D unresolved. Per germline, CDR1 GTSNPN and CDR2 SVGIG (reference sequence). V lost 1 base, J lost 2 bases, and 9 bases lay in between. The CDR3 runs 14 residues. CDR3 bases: TGTGCCTGGAGTGCCCCCGGGGGCAATCAGCCCCAGCATTTT. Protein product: CAWSAPGGNQPQHF. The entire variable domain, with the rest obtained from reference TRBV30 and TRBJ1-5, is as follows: SQTIHQWPATLVQPVGSPLSLECTVEGTSNPNLYWYRQAAGRGLQLLFYSVGIGQISSEVPQNLSASRPQDRQFILSSKKLLLSDSGFYLCAWSAPGGNQPQHFGDGTRLSIL.

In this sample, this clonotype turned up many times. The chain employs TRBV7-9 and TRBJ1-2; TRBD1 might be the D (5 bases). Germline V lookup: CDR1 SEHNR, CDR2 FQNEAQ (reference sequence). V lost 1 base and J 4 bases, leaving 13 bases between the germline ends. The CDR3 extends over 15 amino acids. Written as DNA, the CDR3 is TGTGCCAGCAGCTTAGATGGGGACCTTTTCTATGGCTACACCTTC. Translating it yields CASSLDGDLFYGYTF.

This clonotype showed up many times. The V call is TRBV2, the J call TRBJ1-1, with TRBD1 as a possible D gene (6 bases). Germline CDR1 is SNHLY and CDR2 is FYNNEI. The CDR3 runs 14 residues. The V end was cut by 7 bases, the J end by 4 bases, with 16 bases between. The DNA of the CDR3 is TGTGCCAGCACGGGACTTACAGGGCGCACTGAAGCTTTCTTT. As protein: CASTGLTGRTEAFF.

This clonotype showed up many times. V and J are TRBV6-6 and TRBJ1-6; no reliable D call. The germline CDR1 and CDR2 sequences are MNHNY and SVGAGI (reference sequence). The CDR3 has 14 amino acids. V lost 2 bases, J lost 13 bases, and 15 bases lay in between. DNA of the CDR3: TGTGCCAGCAGTTACGTTCGGGTTGGCCCCCCCCTCCACTTT. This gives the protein CASSYVRVGPPLHF.

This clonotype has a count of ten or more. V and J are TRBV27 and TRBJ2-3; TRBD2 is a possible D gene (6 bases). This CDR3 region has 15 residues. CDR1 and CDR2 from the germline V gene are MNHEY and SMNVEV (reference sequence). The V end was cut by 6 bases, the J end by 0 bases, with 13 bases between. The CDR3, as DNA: TGTGCCAGCAGGCGGAGGGAGACTAGCACAGATACGCAGTATTTT. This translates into CASRRRETSTDTQYF.

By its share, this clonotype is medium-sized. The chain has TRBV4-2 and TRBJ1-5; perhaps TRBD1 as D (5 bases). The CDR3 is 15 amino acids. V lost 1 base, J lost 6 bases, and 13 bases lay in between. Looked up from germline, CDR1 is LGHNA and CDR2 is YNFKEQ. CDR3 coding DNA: TGTGCCAGCAGCCAAGCCCAACCAGGGAGTCAGCCCCAGCATTTT. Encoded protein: CASSQAQPGSQPQHF.

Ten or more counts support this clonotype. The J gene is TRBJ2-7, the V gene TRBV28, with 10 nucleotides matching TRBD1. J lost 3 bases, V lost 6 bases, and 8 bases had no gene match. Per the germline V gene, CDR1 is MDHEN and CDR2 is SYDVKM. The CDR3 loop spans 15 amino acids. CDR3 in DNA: TGTGCCAGCAGACAACCGGGACAGGGGCTCTACGAGCAGTACTTC. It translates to CASRQPGQGLYEQYF.

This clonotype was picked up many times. The CDR3 is CASSLRGRKGYTF. CDR3 coding DNA: TGTGCCAGCAGCCTCAGGGGGCGAAAGGGCTACACCTTC. The chain combines TRBV6-5 with TRBJ1-2; TRBD1 matches 8 bases. J gave up 8 bases and V 6 bases, and 8 bases lay outside the gene matches. This CDR3 contains 13 residues. Germline CDR1 is MNHEY and CDR2 is SVGAGI.

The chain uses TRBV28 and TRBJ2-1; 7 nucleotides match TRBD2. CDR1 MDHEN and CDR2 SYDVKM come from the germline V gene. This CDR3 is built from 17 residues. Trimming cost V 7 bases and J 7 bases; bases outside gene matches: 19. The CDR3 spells CASTLIGRRGEGNEQFF. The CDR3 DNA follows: TGTGCCAGCACCCTTATTGGGAGAAGAGGGGAGGGGAATGAGCAGTTCTTC.

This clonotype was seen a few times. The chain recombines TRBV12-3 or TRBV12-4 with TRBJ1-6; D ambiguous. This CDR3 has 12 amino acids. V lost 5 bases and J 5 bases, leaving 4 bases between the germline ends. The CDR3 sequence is CASSGNNSPLHF. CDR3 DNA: TGTGCCAGCAGTGGCAATAATTCACCCCTCCACTTT.

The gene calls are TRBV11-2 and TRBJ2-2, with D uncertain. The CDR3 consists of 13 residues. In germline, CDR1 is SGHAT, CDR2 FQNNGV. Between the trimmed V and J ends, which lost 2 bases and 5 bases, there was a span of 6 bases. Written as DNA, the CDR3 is TGTGCCAGCAGCTTACCTTTTACCGGGGAGCTGTTTTTT. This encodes CASSLPFTGELFF.

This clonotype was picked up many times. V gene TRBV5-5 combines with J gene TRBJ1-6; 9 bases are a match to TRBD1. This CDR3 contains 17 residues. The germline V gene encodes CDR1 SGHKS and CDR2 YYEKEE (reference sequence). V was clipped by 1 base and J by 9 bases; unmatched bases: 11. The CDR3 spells CASSLFWTGEEGSPLHF. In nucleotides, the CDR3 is TGTGCCAGCAGCTTGTTTTGGACAGGGGAAGAAGGTTCACCCCTCCACTTT. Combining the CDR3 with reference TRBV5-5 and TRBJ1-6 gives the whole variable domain DAGVTQSPTHLIKTRGQQVTLRCSPISGHKSVSWYQQVLGQGPQFIFQYYEKEERGRGNFPDRFSARQFPNYSSELNVNALLLGDSALYLCASSLFWTGEEGSPLHFGNGTRLTVT.

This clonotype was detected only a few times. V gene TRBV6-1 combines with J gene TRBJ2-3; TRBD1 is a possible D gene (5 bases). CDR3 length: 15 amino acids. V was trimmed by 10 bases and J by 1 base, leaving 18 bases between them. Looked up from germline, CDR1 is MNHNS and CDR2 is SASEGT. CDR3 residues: CATLSREFGTDTQYF. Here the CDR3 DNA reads TGTGCCACTCTGAGCAGGGAATTCGGCACAGATACGCAGTATTTT.

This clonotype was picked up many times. The CDR3 spells CAISDGSGETQYF. The CDR3 DNA sequence: TGTGCCATCAGTGATGGTAGTGGGGAGACCCAGTACTTC. The chain recombines TRBV10-3 with TRBJ2-5; D not certain. The V gene lost 3 bases and the J gene lost 5 bases, with 10 bases spanning the gap. The length of the CDR3 is 13 residues. Germline CDR1 is ENHRY and CDR2 is SYGVKD.

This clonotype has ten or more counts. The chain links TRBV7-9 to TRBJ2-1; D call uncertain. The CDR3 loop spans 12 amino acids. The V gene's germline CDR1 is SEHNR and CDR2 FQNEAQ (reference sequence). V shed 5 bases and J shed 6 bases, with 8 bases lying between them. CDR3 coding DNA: TGTGCCAGCAGCCTCCCATTCAATGAGCAGTTCTTC. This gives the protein CASSLPFNEQFF.

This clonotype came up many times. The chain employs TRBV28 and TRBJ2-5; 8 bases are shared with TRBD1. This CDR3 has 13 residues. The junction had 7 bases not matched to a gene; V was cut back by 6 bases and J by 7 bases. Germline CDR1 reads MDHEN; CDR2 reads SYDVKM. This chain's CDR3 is CASSPRGRGTQYF. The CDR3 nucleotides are TGTGCCAGCAGCCCCAGGGGGCGAGGGACCCAGTACTTC.

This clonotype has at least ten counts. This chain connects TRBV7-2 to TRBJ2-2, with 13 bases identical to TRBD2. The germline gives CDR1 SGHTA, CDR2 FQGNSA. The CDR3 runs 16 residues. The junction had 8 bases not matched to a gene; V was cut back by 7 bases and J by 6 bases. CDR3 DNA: TGTGCCAGCACCACTAGCGGGGGGGTTCCCCCCGGGGAGCTGTTTTTT. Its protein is CASTTSGGVPPGELFF.